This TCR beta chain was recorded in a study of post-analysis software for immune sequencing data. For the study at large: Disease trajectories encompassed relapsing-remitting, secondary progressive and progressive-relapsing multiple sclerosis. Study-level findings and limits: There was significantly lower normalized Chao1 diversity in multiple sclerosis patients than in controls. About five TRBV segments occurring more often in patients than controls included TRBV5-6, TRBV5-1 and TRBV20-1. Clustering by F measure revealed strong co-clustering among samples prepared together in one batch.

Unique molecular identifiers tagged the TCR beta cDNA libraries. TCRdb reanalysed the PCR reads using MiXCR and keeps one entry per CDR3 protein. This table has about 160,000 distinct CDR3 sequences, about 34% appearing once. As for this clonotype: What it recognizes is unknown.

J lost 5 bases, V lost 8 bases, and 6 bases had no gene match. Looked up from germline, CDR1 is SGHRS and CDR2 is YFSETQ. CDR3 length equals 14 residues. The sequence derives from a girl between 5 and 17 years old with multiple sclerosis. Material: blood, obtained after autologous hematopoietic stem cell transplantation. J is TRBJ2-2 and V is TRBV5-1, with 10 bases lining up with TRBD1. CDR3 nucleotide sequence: TGCGCCAGTACGACAGGGGGCGATACCGGGGAGCTGTTTTTT. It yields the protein CASTTGGDTGELFF.